Sequencing of this T cell receptor (beta chain) was carried out in a study of blood T cell repertoires in COVID-19. Study overall: Acute and convalescent COVID-19 specimens originated in the United States, Italy and Spain. PBMCs, B-cell-depleted T cells, or T cells were the source of the cDNA or gDNA that made up the material.

Generated by immunoSEQ multiplex PCR, the TCRdb table keeps only in-frame clones and is missing some. The data hold 90,000 to 120,000 clones, with under 95% observed a single time. CDR1 is LGHNA and CDR2 is YSLEER in the germline V gene. The CDR3 spans 16 residues. With 4 bases clipped from V and 4 bases from J, the junction kept 7 bases outside the gene matches. The source is a woman aged 25 to 39 with acute or convalescent COVID-19. The specimen was peripheral blood. The chain combines TRBV4-3 with TRBJ2-2; 9 bases match TRBD1. CDR3 sequence reads: CASSPLVGQGTGELFF. DNA for the CDR3: TGCGCCAGCAGCCCCCTTGTGGGACAGGGCACCGGGGAGCTGTTTTTT.